This record covers a single TCR beta chain. Antigen specificity is unknown. The germline CDR1 and CDR2 sequences are GTSNPN and SVGIG (reference sequence). CDR3 length equals 12 residues. V was shortened by 3 bases and J by 6 bases, with 11 bases between the two germline ends. Expressed TCRB transcripts were sequenced after all isolated RNA was converted to cDNA. The table came from immunoSEQ multiplex PCR; TCRdb's copy has only in-frame clones and leaves some out. The sample includes about 740,000 clones, around an eighth of them seen just once. The data are from a study of beta chain features in type 1 diabetes. Study-level background: On cell yields, gender and age, patients and healthy donors were similar. Study-level results: Patients with Type 1 diabetes showed moderately but significantly shorter TCRB CDR3s in all four CD4+ subsets.

This clonotype was sampled from a man in his late teens or twenties with type 1 diabetes. The sample consisted of naive CD4+ T cells from blood. V gene TRBV30 combines with J gene TRBJ1-2; D is perhaps TRBD1 (5 bases). CDR3 residues: CAWSARGDGYTF. CDR3 in DNA: TGTGCCTGGAGCGCTAGGGGAGATGGCTACACCTTC.